Reported below is one T cell receptor beta chain. Its antigen is unidentified. CDR1 is SGHTA, CDR2 FQGTGA, per germline. The CDR3 runs to 17 residues. Germline trimming cut 5 bases from V and 4 bases from J; bases unmatched to any gene: 14. The record originates from a study of cytomegalovirus exposure and HLA in healthy donors. General study results and limits: Earlier analysis found most TCR beta V segments productive about 87% or about 30% of the time. Cytomegalovirus-associated status was assigned to fewer than 200 TCR beta chains. A classifier reportedly called cytomegalovirus status with high sensitivity and specificity. A later analysis linked a missense DCLRE1C variant to TCR beta V- and J-gene trimming.

The PCR contained 60 Vbeta and 13 Jbeta primers. Here immunoSEQ multiplex PCR was the method, and the copy in TCRdb shows in-frame clones only, minus some. The data show about 130,000 clones, about 80% seen once. The sequenced sample consisted of PBMCs. This chain connects TRBV7-3 to TRBJ2-5; 9 bases agree with TRBD1. The receptor was derived from a man younger than 45 in good health and CMV-seropositive. The CDR3 here is CASSRYPPGQGGETQYF. The CDR3 coding sequence is TGTGCCAGCAGCCGATACCCCCCGGGACAGGGAGGAGAGACCCAGTACTTC.